This T cell receptor beta chain was profiled in a study of CD8+CD57+ T cells in acquired aplastic anemia. Study context: Recorded DNA amounts for sorted CD4+ and CD8+ cells had an average of about 3 ug. Study-wide findings and caveats: Patients and controls shared approximately 30 CD8+ CDR3 sequences. A significant difference in CD8+ Simpson's diversity between patients and controls was not found.

V was cut by 6 bases and J by 7 bases, with 13 bases left in between. Germline-derived CDR1 and CDR2 are DFQATT and SNEGSKA (reference sequence). This CDR3 comprises 11 residues. This clonotype was seen only a few times. The antigen remains unidentified. CDR3 and TCR beta VDJ profiling relied on genomic DNA as the template. Via MiXCR, TCRdb re-called the reads, giving one row per CDR3 protein. The sample comprises under 350,000 distinct CDR3 sequences, 45% to 70% of which are singletons, and roughly 8% rests with the top ten. The rearrangement links TRBV20-1 to TRBJ2-7, with D perhaps being TRBD1 or TRBD2 (5 bases each). The sample comprised sorted CD4+, CD8+, or CD8+CD57+ T cells (not recorded which) from PBMCs. The receptor was isolated from a human donor with severe aplastic anemia or a healthy control (not recorded which). CDR3 in DNA: TGCAGTGCCGGGACGGCCTTAGAGCAGTACTTC. Its translation is CSAGTALEQYF.